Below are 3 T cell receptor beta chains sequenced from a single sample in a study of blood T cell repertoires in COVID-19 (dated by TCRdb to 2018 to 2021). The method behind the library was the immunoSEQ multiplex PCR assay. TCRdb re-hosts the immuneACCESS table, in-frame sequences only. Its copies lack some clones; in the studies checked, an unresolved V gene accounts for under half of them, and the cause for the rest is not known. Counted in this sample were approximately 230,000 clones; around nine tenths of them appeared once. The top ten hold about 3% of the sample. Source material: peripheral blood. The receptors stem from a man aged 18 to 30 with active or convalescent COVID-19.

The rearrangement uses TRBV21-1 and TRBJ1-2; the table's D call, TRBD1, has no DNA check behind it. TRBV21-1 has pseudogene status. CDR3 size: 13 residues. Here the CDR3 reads CASSDEQGDGYTF. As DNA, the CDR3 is TGTGCCAGCAGCGATGAACAGGGGGACGGCTACACCTTC.

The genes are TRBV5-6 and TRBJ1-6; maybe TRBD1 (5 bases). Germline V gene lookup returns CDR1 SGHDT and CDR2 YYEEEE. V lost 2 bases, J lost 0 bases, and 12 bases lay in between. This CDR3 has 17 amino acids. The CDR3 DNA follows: TGTGCCAGCAGCTTCGGGGGTTTTGGCTCCTATAATTCACCCCTCCACTTT. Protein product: CASSFGGFGSYNSPLHF.

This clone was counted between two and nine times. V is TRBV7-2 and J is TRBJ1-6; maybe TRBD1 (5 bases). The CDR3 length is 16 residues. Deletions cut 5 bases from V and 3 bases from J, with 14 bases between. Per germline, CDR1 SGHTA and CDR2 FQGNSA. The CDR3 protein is CASSIEGVFYNSPLHF. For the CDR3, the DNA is TGTGCCAGCAGCATTGAAGGGGTTTTCTATAATTCACCCCTCCACTTT.